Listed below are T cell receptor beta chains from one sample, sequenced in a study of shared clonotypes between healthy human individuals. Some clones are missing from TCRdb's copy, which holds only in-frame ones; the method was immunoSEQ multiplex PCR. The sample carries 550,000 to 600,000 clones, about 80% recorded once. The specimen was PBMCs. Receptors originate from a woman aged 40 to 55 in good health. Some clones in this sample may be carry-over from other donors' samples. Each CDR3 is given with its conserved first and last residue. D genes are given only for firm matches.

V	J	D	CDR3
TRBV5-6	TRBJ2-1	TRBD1	CASSLVPTGVDYNEQFF
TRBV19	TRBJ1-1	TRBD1	CASSVASGTGSNTEAFF
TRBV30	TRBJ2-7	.	CAWGGTYEQYF
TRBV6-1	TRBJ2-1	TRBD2	CASRTSGYNEQFF
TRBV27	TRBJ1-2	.	CASSSRHILVRTHYGYTF
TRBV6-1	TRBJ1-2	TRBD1	CASTPQGGYGYTF
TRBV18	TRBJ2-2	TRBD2	CASSGLAMAGELFF
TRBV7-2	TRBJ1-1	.	CASSFRGGDTEAFF
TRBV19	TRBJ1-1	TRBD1	CASTQGGMNTEAFF
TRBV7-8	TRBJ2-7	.	CASSPQLRTGSEQYF
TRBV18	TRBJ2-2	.	CASSHDRPNTGELFF
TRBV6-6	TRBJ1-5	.	CASSYSMGGYQPQHF